This T cell receptor (beta chain) comes out of a study of blood T cell repertoires in COVID-19. Generated by immunoSEQ multiplex PCR, the TCRdb table keeps only in-frame clones and is missing some. The sample lists about 110,000 clones, 60% to 85% occurring once. This CDR3 spans 16 amino acids. Germline CDR1 SGHNT, CDR2 YYREEE (reference sequence). V trimming: 4 bases; J trimming: 2 bases; junction bases outside the gene matches: 6. The chain employs TRBV5-4 and TRBJ2-5; 12 positions match TRBD1. The TCR was taken from a woman between 40 and 50 years old with acute or convalescent COVID-19. Material for sequencing was peripheral blood. The CDR3 loop reads CASSPKGQGAQETQYF. CDR3 coding DNA: TGTGCCAGCAGCCCCAAGGGACAGGGGGCTCAAGAGACCCAGTACTTC.